This T cell receptor (beta chain) was identified during a study of T cells in Graves' hyperthyroidism and ophthalmopathy. The CDR3 length is 11 residues. V lost 4 bases, J lost 1 base, and 1 base lay in between. Germline assignment: CDR1 ENHRY and CDR2 SYGVKD. TCR beta CDR3 sequences were amplified from RNA transcripts. A set of HTBI primers served as the primers for a first-round RT-PCR of the TCR CDR3. TCRdb independently ran MiXCR on the multiplex PCR reads; one entry per CDR3 protein. Of some 550,000 distinct CDR3 sequences in the sample, around 15% are singletons; the top ten hold 2.5% to 4%. The sample comprised blood. The sequence came from a woman in her thirties or forties with Graves' ophthalmopathy. The chain is built from TRBV10-3 and TRBJ1-1, with no clear D. As DNA, the CDR3 is TGTGCCATCAGTGGGAACACTGAAGCTTTCTTT. Encoded protein: CAISGNTEAFF.